What follows are 23 T cell receptor beta chains derived from one specimen sequenced in a study of blood T cell repertoires in COVID-19. Data came from immunoSEQ multiplex PCR; TCRdb stores just in-frame clones and leaves some out. In the table there are roughly 500,000 clones, less than 90% of which are singletons. The sample was PBMCs or T cells enriched from blood (not recorded which). The receptors originated from a woman aged 60-75 years who had recovered from COVID-19.

The sample holds a few counts of this clone. V usage is TRBV20-1 and J usage is TRBJ2-1; D is undetermined. There are 11 residues in the CDR3. Germline CDR1 is DFQATT and CDR2 is SNEGSKA (reference sequence). The CDR3 loop reads CSARLVNEQFF. For the CDR3, the DNA is TGCAGCGCCCGGCTAGTTAATGAGCAGTTCTTC.

This chain joins TRBV5-1 and TRBJ2-6, with TRBD1 matching 9 bases. Germline V CDR1 and CDR2: SGHRS, YFSETQ. V was clipped by 4 bases and J by 1 base; unmatched bases: 6. This CDR3 comprises 17 residues. CDR3 nucleotides: TGCGCCAGCAGCCGCGGGACAGGGCAGTCTGGGGCCAACGTCCTGACTTTC. Its protein product is CASSRGTGQSGANVLTF.

This sequence joins TRBV6-1 and TRBJ1-6, with 9 positions matching TRBD1. The CDR3 has 14 residues. The ends lost 3 bases at V and 10 bases at J; junction bases unmatched: 4. Germline CDR1 reads MNHNS; CDR2 reads SASEGT. CDR3 DNA sequence: TGTGCCAGCAGTGAGGGACAGGGAATCTCACCCCTCCACTTT. This translates into CASSEGQGISPLHF.

The chain joins TRBV13 to TRBJ1-3; no clear D. V shed 5 bases and J shed 0 bases, with 8 bases lying between them. The germline gives CDR1 PRHDT, CDR2 FYEKMQ (reference sequence). The CDR3 covers 14 residues. Written as DNA, the CDR3 is TGTGCCAGCAGCGTCGGTGACTCTGGAAACACCATATATTTT. This sequence encodes CASSVGDSGNTIYF.

The rearrangement uses TRBV4-2 and TRBJ2-1; TRBD2 matches 8 bases. CDR3 length: 16 amino acids. V lost 4 bases to trimming and J lost 5 bases; unmatched junction nucleotides: 10. Germline V gene lookup returns CDR1 LGHNA and CDR2 YNFKEQ. DNA for the CDR3: TGTGCCAGCAGCCGTAGGGACGGGGGGGCCGACAATGAGCAGTTCTTC. Its translation: CASSRRDGGADNEQFF.

The rearrangement links TRBV5-6 to TRBJ1-2; no reliable D call. V lost 0 bases, J lost 12 bases, and 12 bases lay in between. CDR3 size: 12 residues. Germline CDR1 and CDR2: SGHDT and YYEEEE. DNA of the CDR3: TGTGCCAGCAGCTTGGATGTAGGCCGGGACACCTTC. Its translation is CASSLDVGRDTF.

The V gene is TRBV6-5, the J gene TRBJ1-2; no reliable D call. Germline V gives CDR1 MNHEY, CDR2 SVGAGI. This CDR3 contains 12 residues. With 8 bases removed from V and 3 bases from J, the gap between germline ends came to 10 bases. The CDR3 is CASAGNHYGYTF. DNA for the CDR3: TGTGCCAGCGCCGGGAACCACTATGGCTACACCTTC.

Ten or more counts support this clone. The rearrangement joins TRBV7-9 to TRBJ1-1, with 7 bases identical to TRBD1. Germline V gives CDR1 SEHNR, CDR2 FQNEAQ (reference sequence). With 8 bases clipped from V and 6 bases from J, the junction kept 6 bases outside the gene matches. The CDR3 is 12 amino acids. The CDR3 loop reads CASGTARPEAFF. In DNA form, the CDR3 reads TGTGCCAGCGGGACAGCTCGGCCTGAAGCTTTCTTT. Using reference TRBV7-9 and TRBJ1-1 for the parts outside the CDR3, the full variable domain is DTGVSQNPRHKITKRGQNVTFRCDPISEHNRLYWYRQTLGQGPEFLTYFQNEAQLEKSRLLSDRFSAERPKGSFSTLEIQRTEQGDSAMYLCASGTARPEAFFGQGTRLTVV.

The rearrangement links TRBV7-2 to TRBJ1-3; D may be TRBD1 (5 bases). V lost 1 base and J 7 bases, leaving 11 bases between the germline ends. The germline gives CDR1 SGHTA, CDR2 FQGNSA. The CDR3 totals 14 residues. CDR3: CASSLEQGRNTIYF. The CDR3 DNA sequence: TGTGCCAGCAGCTTAGAGCAGGGCCGGAACACCATATATTTT.

The rearrangement links TRBV4-1 to TRBJ1-4, with D tentatively TRBD1 (6 bases). The CDR3 spans 16 residues. Trimming removed 1 base at V and 4 bases at J, with 13 bases between. Germline CDR1 is MGHRA and CDR2 is YSYEKL. The CDR3 DNA sequence: TGCGCCAGCAGCCAAGGGGGGGGGCGCAATAATGAAAAACTGTTTTTT. Its translation: CASSQGGGRNNEKLFF.

The J gene is TRBJ2-3, the V gene TRBV7-2, with D perhaps matching TRBD2 (6 bases). Trimming took 3 bases from V and 2 from J, leaving 12 bases between them. Germline assignment: CDR1 SGHTA and CDR2 FQGNSA. The CDR3 length is 15 residues. CDR3 sequence reads: CASSFKDYLTDTQYF. CDR3 sequence (DNA): TGTGCCAGCAGCTTTAAGGACTACCTCACAGATACGCAGTATTTT. The full variable domain, with the rest looked up from reference TRBV7-2 and TRBJ2-3, is GAGVSQSPSNKVTEKGKDVELRCDPISGHTALYWYRQSLGQGLEFLIYFQGNSAPDKSGLPSDRFSAERTGGSVSTLTIQRTQQEDSAVYLCASSFKDYLTDTQYFGPGTRLTVL.

V is TRBV6-5 and J is TRBJ1-3; D is undetermined. Germline CDR1 MNHEY, CDR2 SVGAGI. The CDR3 totals 12 residues. V gave up 7 bases and J gave up 1 base, with 5 bases separating them. Here the CDR3 DNA reads TGTGCCAGCACCTCGTCTGGAAACACCATATATTTT. This translates into CASTSSGNTIYF.

The chain couples TRBV5-1 to TRBJ1-6; D call uncertain. The CDR3 is 14 amino acids. The V gene's germline CDR1 is SGHRS and CDR2 YFSETQ. Trimming stripped 5 bases from V and 7 bases from J, with 13 bases between. For the CDR3, the DNA is TGCGCCAGCAGGGCCCAACCAGGAAATTCACCCCTCCACTTT. It translates to CASRAQPGNSPLHF. The entire variable domain, with the rest obtained from reference TRBV5-1 and TRBJ1-6, is as follows: KAGVTQTPRYLIKTRGQQVTLSCSPISGHRSVSWYQQTPGQGLQFLFEYFSETQRNKGNFPGRFSGRQFSNSRSEMNVSTLELGDSALYLCASRAQPGNSPLHFGNGTRLTVT.

The chain employs TRBV5-1 and TRBJ2-5, with 8 bases that match TRBD1. V gave up 4 bases and J gave up 1 base; unmatched junction bases: 9. The CDR3 consists of 16 residues. Per the germline V gene, CDR1 is SGHRS and CDR2 is YFSETQ. In nucleotides, the CDR3 is TGCGCCAGCAGCCCCGGAGGTCAGGGGGCCCAAGAGACCCAGTACTTC. Its protein is CASSPGGQGAQETQYF.

The V call is TRBV7-6, the J call TRBJ2-7; TRBD2 aligns across 9 bases. CDR1 and CDR2 from the germline V gene are SGHVS and FNYEAQ. The V segment lost 1 base and the J segment 0 bases; nucleotides outside the gene matches: 4. CDR3 length equals 16 residues. Written as DNA, the CDR3 is TGTGCCAGCAGCTTAGGGGCGGGGGGGCTCTCCTACGAGCAGTACTTC. It specifies CASSLGAGGLSYEQYF.

The V call is TRBV2, the J call TRBJ2-1; D is unclear. Trimming left V 1 base short and J 4 bases short, with 5 bases between. Germline loops: CDR1 SNHLY, CDR2 FYNNEI. This CDR3 has 13 amino acids. This CDR3 reads CASSEGRYNEQFF. The CDR3, as DNA: TGTGCCAGCAGTGAAGGGCGGTACAATGAGCAGTTCTTC.

The chain has TRBV5-1 and TRBJ1-1, with D possibly TRBD1 on 6 matching bases. V was clipped by 4 bases and J by 4 bases, with 17 bases between them. Germline CDR1 reads SGHRS; CDR2 reads YFSETQ. The CDR3 consists of 15 residues. CDR3 sequence (DNA): TGCGCCAGCAGCCCTTTAGGGGGGGAGGTCACTGAAGCTTTCTTT. As protein: CASSPLGGEVTEAFF.

The chain couples TRBV6-5 to TRBJ2-5; D might be TRBD2 (6 bases). This CDR3 has 15 amino acids. V lost 2 bases to trimming and J lost 4 bases, with 14 bases between them. CDR1 and CDR2 (germline): MNHEY, SVGAGI. The CDR3 sequence is CASSYEGQGGETQYF. CDR3 bases: TGTGCCAGCAGTTACGAAGGCCAGGGAGGAGAGACCCAGTACTTC.

This clone has a single count. This rearrangement joins TRBV11-3 to TRBJ2-1; 11 bases agree with TRBD2. The V gene's germline CDR1 is SGHNT and CDR2 YENEEA. The ends lost 5 bases at V and 5 bases at J; junction bases unmatched: 2. The CDR3 is 14 amino acids. The CDR3 DNA follows: TGTGCCAGCAGCACTAGCGGGGGAAACAATGAGCAGTTCTTC. This sequence encodes CASSTSGGNNEQFF.

As to this clone: Other DNA sequences of this sample code for an identical CDR3. The rearrangement uses TRBV7-9 and TRBJ1-1; possibly TRBD1 for D (6 bases). This CDR3 has 14 amino acids. Germline V gives CDR1 SEHNR, CDR2 FQNEAQ (reference sequence). V was trimmed by 4 bases and J by 0 bases, leaving 9 bases between them. The CDR3 nucleotides read TGTGCCAGCAGCTCACAGGGCTTGAACACTGAAGCTTTCTTT. Translating gives CASSSQGLNTEAFF.

V gene TRBV19 combines with J gene TRBJ1-2; the D gene is possibly TRBD1 (6 bases). Deletions cut 4 bases from V and 6 bases from J, with 18 bases between. This CDR3 is built from 15 residues. Germline CDR1 is LNHDA and CDR2 is SQIVND (reference sequence). CDR3 sequence reads: CASSNPGEGWHGYTF. For the CDR3, the DNA is TGTGCCAGTAGTAACCCAGGGGAAGGGTGGCATGGCTACACCTTC.

Regarding this clone: Other DNA sequences within the sample encode an identical CDR3. The gene calls are TRBV7-2 and TRBJ1-5, with unresolved D. This CDR3 is 15 amino acids long. CDR1 and CDR2 (germline): SGHTA, FQGNSA. V was trimmed by 1 base and J by 3 bases, leaving 10 bases between them. In DNA, the CDR3 is TGTGCCAGCAGCTTAGGTGCGGGATCCAATCAGCCCCAGCATTTT. This encodes CASSLGAGSNQPQHF.

The chain couples TRBV5-1 to TRBJ2-7, with TRBD1 matching 7 bases. CDR3 length equals 16 residues. J lost 1 base, V lost 0 bases, and 7 bases had no gene match. Germline loops: CDR1 SGHRS, CDR2 YFSETQ. The CDR3 nucleotides are TGCGCCAGCAGCTTGGGAGACAGGGATGTTTCCTACGAGCAGTACGTC. Its translation is CASSLGDRDVSYEQYV.